These 29 T cell receptor beta chains were all obtained from the same sample, sequenced in a study of T cell responses to AZD1222 COVID-19 vaccine. This table comes from immunoSEQ multiplex PCR, and its TCRdb copy is limited to in-frame clones, with some not included. The sample shows tens of thousands of clones, under 95% of them seen only once. This material consisted of peripheral blood, taken 28 days after the second dose of the MenACWY control vaccine. These receptors were collected from an adult who received the MenACWY meningococcal vaccine as a control.

This rearrangement joins TRBV5-5 to TRBJ2-7; 8 bases fit TRBD1. Germline-derived CDR1 and CDR2 are SGHKS and YYEKEE (reference sequence). The CDR3 runs to 15 residues. Unmatched junction bases numbered 5, after V lost 2 bases and J lost 1 base. CDR3 nucleotide sequence: TGTGCCAGCAGCTTAGGACAGGGCGTATCCTACGAGCAGTACTTC. This sequence encodes CASSLGQGVSYEQYF.

The chain has TRBV7-3 and TRBJ2-1; 12 bases agree with TRBD2. Germline V lookup: CDR1 SGHTA, CDR2 FQGTGA. The CDR3 covers 17 residues. Trimming cost V 7 bases and J 9 bases; bases outside gene matches: 16. CDR3: CASTPSGYPGLAGEQFF. In DNA form, the CDR3 reads TGTGCCAGCACCCCCTCGGGCTATCCGGGACTAGCGGGTGAGCAGTTCTTC.

This clone was counted a few times. CDR3 region: CASSPSRATSGNTIYF. The CDR3 DNA reads TGTGCCAGCAGCCCGAGTCGAGCGACTTCTGGAAACACCATATATTTT. The V and J genes are TRBV7-9 and TRBJ1-3; D remains ambiguous. CDR3 length: 16 residues. The germline V and J ends were trimmed by 5 bases and 1 base, with 15 bases remaining between them. Germline V gene lookup returns CDR1 SEHNR and CDR2 FQNEAQ (reference sequence). Looking up the rest from reference TRBV7-9 and TRBJ1-3 gives the full variable domain: DTGVSQNPRHKITKRGQNVTFRCDPISEHNRLYWYRQTLGQGPEFLTYFQNEAQLEKSRLLSDRFSAERPKGSFSTLEIQRTEQGDSAMYLCASSPSRATSGNTIYFGEGSWLTVV.

The chain carries TRBV11-2 and TRBJ2-5; D could derive from TRBD1 or TRBD2 (5 bases each). The CDR3 spans 14 residues. The V end was cut by 0 bases, the J end by 5 bases, with 10 bases between. The germline V gene has CDR1 SGHAT and CDR2 FQNNGV. The CDR3 is CASSLETGLETQYF. The CDR3 DNA sequence: TGTGCCAGCAGCTTAGAAACGGGGCTGGAGACCCAGTACTTC.

CDR3 region: CASSLALGLAGPSGTQYF. In DNA, the CDR3 is TGTGCCAGCAGCTTAGCCTTGGGACTAGCGGGACCCTCCGGTACGCAGTATTTT. The chain uses TRBV11-2 and TRBJ2-3; 13 bases are a match to TRBD2. This CDR3 spans 18 amino acids. Losses at the gene ends were 1 base for V and 8 bases for J; bases not matched to a gene: 12. CDR1 is SGHAT, CDR2 FQNNGV, per germline.

The chain links TRBV7-6 to TRBJ1-1, with D unclear. The CDR3 consists of 15 residues. Between the trimmed V and J ends, which lost 0 bases and 7 bases, there was a span of 15 bases. Per the germline V gene, CDR1 is SGHVS and CDR2 is FNYEAQ. CDR3 loop: CASSLAQAGGFEAFF. The CDR3 coding sequence is TGTGCCAGCAGCTTAGCTCAGGCAGGCGGGTTTGAAGCTTTCTTT.

V gene TRBV27 combines with J gene TRBJ1-1; no reliable D call. Trimming cost V 2 bases and J 5 bases, with 9 bases left between them. From germline, CDR1 is MNHEY and CDR2 SMNVEV (reference sequence). The CDR3 covers 13 residues. CDR3 DNA sequence: TGTGCCAGCAGTTTAGTCGGGGAGACTGAAGCTTTCTTT. Protein sequence: CASSLVGETEAFF.

The chain carries TRBV19 and TRBJ1-2, with TRBD1 matching over 7 bases. The CDR3 has 15 residues. V lost 0 bases and J lost 2; bases outside the gene matches: 3. CDR1 is LNHDA and CDR2 is SQIVND in the germline V gene (reference sequence). In nucleotides, the CDR3 is TGTGCCAGTAGTATAGATCGGGACAGCAACTATGGCTACACCTTC. Protein product: CASSIDRDSNYGYTF.

This clone was counted a single time. The V gene is TRBV6-5, the J gene TRBJ2-3, with TRBD2 identical over 9 bases. This CDR3 has 15 amino acids. V lost 6 bases to trimming and J lost 4 bases; unmatched junction nucleotides: 8. Germline CDR1 reads MNHEY; CDR2 reads SVGAGI. CDR3 in amino acids: CASRRSLAGPDTQYF. Written as DNA, the CDR3 is TGTGCCAGCAGAAGAAGTCTAGCGGGACCAGATACGCAGTATTTT.

The V and J genes are TRBV28 and TRBJ2-5, with a possible D match to TRBD2 (6 bases). Germline CDR1 MDHEN, CDR2 SYDVKM. V was pared by 8 bases and J by 0 bases, with 16 bases between. This CDR3 has 15 amino acids. The CDR3 here is CASAPAGRYQETQYF. DNA for the CDR3: TGTGCCAGCGCTCCGGCGGGAAGGTACCAAGAGACCCAGTACTTC.

This rearrangement joins TRBV9 to TRBJ2-3; 9 bases match TRBD2. This CDR3 region has 16 residues. V shed 0 bases and J 0 bases; nucleotides not matched to a gene: 2. Germline V gives CDR1 SGDLS, CDR2 YYNGEE. The CDR3 here is CASSVASGRSTDTQYF. CDR3 coding DNA: TGTGCCAGCAGCGTAGCCAGCGGGAGGAGCACAGATACGCAGTATTTT.

The chain joins TRBV9 to TRBJ2-3, with 15 bases aligning to TRBD2. V was pared by 4 bases and J by 7 bases, with 7 bases of the junction left unmatched. Germline lookup yields CDR1 SGDLS and CDR2 YYNGEE. The CDR3 contains 16 residues. In DNA form, the CDR3 reads TGTGCCAGCAGCTACGGACTAGCGGGAGGGCCACATACGCAGTATTTT. Amino acid sequence: CASSYGLAGGPHTQYF.

V gene TRBV10-3 combines with J gene TRBJ2-7; TRBD1 matches at 7 bases. The J segment lost 5 bases and the V segment lost 6 bases, leaving 7 bases of the junction unmatched. The CDR3 runs 13 residues. CDR1 and CDR2 (germline): ENHRY, SYGVKD. The CDR3 is CAISLGTANEQYF. In nucleotides, the CDR3 is TGTGCCATCAGCCTCGGGACAGCCAACGAGCAGTACTTC.

The chain carries TRBV28 and TRBJ2-1; D not resolved. The CDR3 is 15 amino acids. The V end lost 6 bases, the J end lost 1 base, and 13 bases lay between the germline ends. Looked up from germline, CDR1 is MDHEN and CDR2 is SYDVKM. CDR3 in amino acids: CASRTKGGSYNEQFF. The CDR3 nucleotides read TGTGCCAGCAGGACGAAGGGCGGATCCTACAATGAGCAGTTCTTC.

The V and J genes are TRBV23-1 and TRBJ2-2; perhaps TRBD1 as D (8 bases). TRBV23-1 carries the ORF label, with uncertain function. CDR3 length: 16 residues. V was pared by 0 bases and J by 6 bases, with 14 bases between. The CDR3 DNA reads TGCGCCAGCAGTCAATCAGACAGGGGAGGGGCCGGGGAGCTGTTTTTT. Translated, it gives CASSQSDRGGAGELFF.

In this sample, this clone turned up once. The J gene is TRBJ2-7, the V gene TRBV7-6; 7 nucleotides match TRBD2. The trim removed 5 bases at V and 5 bases at J, leaving 12 bases unmatched. The CDR3 consists of 15 residues. Looked up from germline, CDR1 is SGHVS and CDR2 is FNYEAQ. CDR3 DNA sequence: TGTGCCAGCAGCAGCGGGACTCCCCATAAGAACGAGCAGTACTTC. It encodes CASSSGTPHKNEQYF.

The CDR3, as DNA: TGTGCCAGCAAGGGTGAGGAGACCCAGTACTTC. Translated: CASKGEETQYF. This chain uses TRBV2 with TRBJ2-5; no clear D. The germline V gene has CDR1 SNHLY and CDR2 FYNNEI. The CDR3 is 11 amino acids. V lost 7 bases to trimming and J lost 5 bases, with 8 bases between them.

V and J are TRBV5-8 and TRBJ1-3; 7 bases line up with TRBD1. V was pared by 4 bases and J by 5 bases, with 3 bases of the junction left unmatched. The CDR3 covers 13 residues. Germline lookup yields CDR1 SGHTS and CDR2 YDEGEE. CDR3 residues: CASSNRGRNTIYF. CDR3 in DNA: TGTGCCAGCAGCAACAGGGGTCGAAACACCATATATTTT. Drawing the rest from reference TRBV5-8 and TRBJ1-3, the complete variable domain is EAGVTQSPTHLIKTRGQQATLRCSPISGHTSVYWYQQALGLGLQFLLWYDEGEERNRGNFPPRFSGRQFPNYSSELNVNALELEDSALYLCASSNRGRNTIYFGEGSWLTVV.

The chain carries TRBV7-9 and TRBJ2-1, with D possibly TRBD2 on 6 matching bases. Germline CDR1 reads SEHNR; CDR2 reads FQNEAQ (reference sequence). The CDR3 is made up of 14 amino acids. V was pared by 5 bases and J by 8 bases, with 16 bases between. The CDR3 bases are TGTGCCAGCAGCCGACGGGACTCCGTGGATGAGCAGTTCTTC. Residues: CASSRRDSVDEQFF. Full variable domain (rest looked up from reference TRBV7-9 and TRBJ2-1): DTGVSQNPRHKITKRGQNVTFRCDPISEHNRLYWYRQTLGQGPEFLTYFQNEAQLEKSRLLSDRFSAERPKGSFSTLEIQRTEQGDSAMYLCASSRRDSVDEQFFGPGTRLTVL.

This clone was found once. This rearrangement joins TRBV11-1 to TRBJ2-4, with TRBD1 as a possible D gene (5 bases). Germline V CDR1 and CDR2: SGHAT, FQDESV (reference sequence). V lost 0 bases and J lost 0, with 18 bases in between. This CDR3 spans 19 amino acids. This chain's CDR3 is CASSLAVQGGRLAKNIQYF. The CDR3 DNA sequence: TGTGCCAGCAGCTTAGCGGTCCAGGGCGGACGTCTAGCCAAAAACATTCAGTACTTC.

This chain connects TRBV6-2 or TRBV6-3 to TRBJ1-5; D not resolved. CDR3 length: 12 amino acids. The V end was cut by 1 base, the J end by 7 bases, with 5 bases between. CDR1 and CDR2 (germline): MNHEY, SVGEGT. CDR3: CASSYFAQPQHF. CDR3 bases: TGTGCCAGCAGTTACTTCGCGCAGCCCCAGCATTTT.

In its sample, this clone was seen once. V usage is TRBV24-1 and J usage is TRBJ2-5; 8 nucleotides align to TRBD1. V was pared by 5 bases and J by 2 bases, with 9 bases of the junction left unmatched. Germline-derived CDR1 and CDR2 are KGHDR and SFDVKD. CDR3 length: 16 residues. The CDR3 loop is CATSAHRDRNQETQYF. Here the CDR3 DNA reads TGTGCCACCAGTGCCCACCGGGACAGGAATCAAGAGACCCAGTACTTC.

The V call is TRBV5-1, the J call TRBJ1-1; tentatively, D is TRBD1 (6 bases). The germline V and J ends were trimmed by 4 bases and 5 bases, with 15 bases remaining between them. The length of the CDR3 is 14 residues. The germline gives CDR1 SGHRS, CDR2 YFSETQ. In nucleotides, the CDR3 is TGCGCCAGCAGCCCAGGACAGATTTGGACTGAAGCTTTCTTT. Protein sequence: CASSPGQIWTEAFF.

The chain has TRBV29-1 and TRBJ2-2; D ambiguous. The germline V gene has CDR1 SQVTM and CDR2 ANQGSEA. V shed 1 base and J shed 5 bases, with 8 bases lying between them. The CDR3 is 13 amino acids. The CDR3 reads CSVEAARTGELFF. The CDR3 DNA follows: TGCAGCGTTGAAGCCGCGAGGACCGGGGAGCTGTTTTTT.

The rearrangement links TRBV28 to TRBJ1-5, with 7 bases that match TRBD1. The ends lost 6 bases at V and 6 bases at J; junction bases unmatched: 8. From germline, CDR1 is MDHEN and CDR2 SYDVKM. This CDR3 region has 14 residues. The CDR3 nucleotides read TGTGCCAGCAGACCAGGGGGAGAGGGTCAGCCCCAGCATTTT. Its protein is CASRPGGEGQPQHF.

The chain has TRBV5-5 and TRBJ1-2; D ambiguous. V lost 4 bases and J 4 bases, leaving 8 bases between the germline ends. The CDR3 spans 12 residues. In germline, CDR1 is SGHKS, CDR2 YYEKEE (reference sequence). CDR3 sequence reads: CASSPRIYGYTF. The CDR3 DNA reads as TGTGCCAGCAGCCCTAGGATCTATGGCTACACCTTC.

The V call is TRBV24-1, the J call TRBJ2-3, with D perhaps TRBD2 (6 bases). The ends were cut back, 1 base at V and 4 bases at J, with 14 bases in the middle. CDR1 is KGHDR, CDR2 SFDVKD, per germline. The CDR3 is made up of 16 amino acids. CDR3 sequence (DNA): TGTGCCACCAGTGATTTAGGCGGGACCGGGGCAGATACGCAGTATTTT. This translates into CATSDLGGTGADTQYF.

The count of this clone is one. This chain uses TRBV6-5 with TRBJ1-2; no definite D call. Trimming removed 5 bases from V and 5 bases from J, with 6 bases in between. Germline-derived CDR1 and CDR2 are MNHEY and SVGAGI. The CDR3 runs 11 residues. This CDR3 reads CASSPLYGYTF. The CDR3 DNA is TGTGCCAGCAGTCCTCTTTATGGCTACACCTTC.

This sequence joins TRBV6-5 and TRBJ2-7, with D possibly matching TRBD2 (5 bases). CDR1 and CDR2 from the germline V gene are MNHEY and SVGAGI. With 4 bases removed from V and 2 bases from J, the gap between germline ends came to 9 bases. The CDR3 consists of 13 residues. The CDR3 protein is CASSWGATYEQYF. CDR3 nucleotide sequence: TGTGCCAGCAGTTGGGGAGCGACCTACGAGCAGTACTTC.